The 29 T cell receptor beta chains below come from one sample, sequenced in a study of cytomegalovirus exposure and HLA in healthy donors (dated by TCRdb to 2016 to 2017). Library construction relied on the immunoSEQ multiplex PCR assay. A mixture of 60 forward primers for TCR Vbeta segments and 13 reverse primers for TCR Jbeta segments was used in the multiplex PCR. TCRdb provides this immuneACCESS table in a form limited to in-frame rearrangements. Some clones are lacking; in checked studies, under half of them reflect an unresolved V gene, and why the rest are absent is not known. This sample holds about 250,000 clones; about 85% were observed only once. The ten largest clones take up about 0.25% of the sample. Sequencing used PBMCs. The receptors were sampled from a girl aged 2-9 years in good health and CMV-seronegative.

The V gene is TRBV7-9, the J gene TRBJ1-1, with D possibly matching TRBD1 (5 bases). V was pared by 4 bases and J by 6 bases, with 9 bases between. This CDR3 comprises 12 residues. Germline CDR1 is SEHNR and CDR2 is FQNEAQ (reference sequence). The CDR3 loop reads CASSSGGAEAFF. CDR3 bases: TGTGCCAGCAGCTCGGGGGGGGCTGAAGCTTTCTTT.

This clone was counted a few times. V usage is TRBV7-9 and J usage is TRBJ2-3; a weak D match, TRBD2 (5 bases). Germline V lookup: CDR1 SEHNR, CDR2 FQNEAQ (reference sequence). V lost 4 bases and J lost 2, with 16 bases in between. CDR3 size: 16 residues. CDR3 amino acids: CASSYPDYQNTDTQYF. The DNA for the CDR3 is TGTGCCAGCAGCTATCCCGACTATCAAAACACAGATACGCAGTATTTT.

The chain uses TRBV6-1 and TRBJ1-2; D may be TRBD1 (6 bases). V gave up 7 bases and J gave up 1 base, with 10 bases separating them. Germline CDR1 reads MNHNS; CDR2 reads SASEGT. This CDR3 contains 13 residues. DNA of the CDR3: TGTGCCAGCAACAGGGAACTTAACTATGGCTACACCTTC. As protein: CASNRELNYGYTF.

This clone was seen a handful of times. The chain combines TRBV5-4 with TRBJ1-2; D possibly corresponds to TRBD1 (6 bases). In germline, CDR1 is SGHNT, CDR2 YYREEE (reference sequence). The CDR3 runs to 14 residues. Trimming cost V 3 bases and J 7 bases, with 16 bases left between them. This chain's CDR3 is CASSYRETHIGYTF. The CDR3 nucleotides read TGTGCCAGCAGCTACAGGGAAACCCATATTGGCTACACCTTC.

This clone was seen a single time. The chain uses TRBV2 and TRBJ2-1; 11 positions match TRBD2. The length of the CDR3 is 15 residues. The J segment lost 8 bases and the V segment lost 7 bases, leaving 10 bases of the junction unmatched. The germline V gene has CDR1 SNHLY and CDR2 FYNNEI. The CDR3 is CASISIVAGGHEQFF. The CDR3 DNA reads TGTGCCAGCATTTCGATAGTAGCGGGGGGGCATGAGCAGTTCTTC.

The V and J genes are TRBV10-2 and TRBJ2-7; 7 nucleotides line up with TRBD1. CDR3 length equals 15 residues. With 6 bases clipped from V and 2 bases from J, the junction kept 10 bases outside the gene matches. The germline CDR1 and CDR2 sequences are WSHSY and SAAADI. This CDR3 is CASSDGTALPYEQYF. As DNA, the CDR3 is TGCGCCAGCAGCGACGGGACAGCGCTTCCCTACGAGCAGTACTTC.

The chain is built from TRBV5-1 and TRBJ1-2; D may be TRBD1 (6 bases). The CDR3 runs to 18 residues. CDR1 SGHRS and CDR2 YFSETQ come from the germline V gene. Trimming removed 4 bases at V and 4 bases at J, with 26 bases between. The CDR3 sequence: CASSPEGGIRLSGYGYTF. The CDR3 nucleotides read TGCGCCAGCAGCCCCGAAGGGGGAATCAGGTTAAGTGGCTATGGCTACACCTTC.

This chain connects TRBV28 to TRBJ2-3; D is unclear. The CDR3 is 13 residues long. Germline CDR1 reads MDHEN; CDR2 reads SYDVKM. Trimming removed 2 bases at V and 4 bases at J, with 7 bases between. CDR3 DNA: TGTGCCAGCAGTTTACAGGCCCCAGATACGCAGTATTTT. Its translation is CASSLQAPDTQYF.

The CDR3 DNA sequence: TGCGCCAGCAGCCAACCCCAGCAGGGGAATGAGCAGTTCTTC. Its translation: CASSQPQQGNEQFF. This chain connects TRBV4-1 to TRBJ2-1, with D tentatively TRBD1 (6 bases). The CDR3 runs to 14 residues. Looked up from germline, CDR1 is MGHRA and CDR2 is YSYEKL. The ends were cut back, 2 bases at V and 7 bases at J, with 12 bases in the middle.

The table lists this clone with a count of one. The rearrangement joins TRBV5-1 to TRBJ2-3, with 7 bases aligning to TRBD2. The CDR3 is 15 residues long. With 0 bases clipped from V and 1 base from J, the junction kept 2 bases outside the gene matches. Germline V CDR1 and CDR2: SGHRS, YFSETQ. The CDR3 DNA reads TGCGCCAGCAGCTTGGGCGGGGGTGGCACAGATACGCAGTATTTT. It translates to CASSLGGGGTDTQYF.

This clone was counted between two and nine times. The chain has TRBV2 and TRBJ2-6; D is ambiguous. The CDR3 spans 14 residues. The ends were cut back, 11 bases at V and 0 bases at J, with 11 bases in the middle. Germline CDR1 and CDR2: SNHLY and FYNNEI. Written as DNA, the CDR3 is TGTGCCTCCCACTCACTCTCTGGGGCCAACGTCCTGACTTTC. Protein sequence: CASHSLSGANVLTF.

The rearrangement joins TRBV19 to TRBJ2-7, with D possibly being TRBD1 (5 bases). CDR1 and CDR2 (germline): LNHDA, SQIVND (reference sequence). The CDR3 has 14 residues. The V end lost 4 bases, the J end lost 0 bases, and 10 bases lay between the germline ends. The CDR3 nucleotides are TGTGCCAGTAGTACCCGACAGTCCTCCTACGAGCAGTACTTC. Translated, it gives CASSTRQSSYEQYF.

This clone appeared once. The V call is TRBV27, the J call TRBJ2-5; 8 nucleotides line up with TRBD2. V shed 6 bases and J 5 bases; nucleotides not matched to a gene: 5. Germline V gives CDR1 MNHEY, CDR2 SMNVEV (reference sequence). The CDR3 has 13 amino acids. The CDR3 reads CASRIAGSETQYF. Written as DNA, the CDR3 is TGTGCCAGCAGAATAGCGGGGAGCGAGACCCAGTACTTC.

This clone came up once. This chain joins TRBV14 and TRBJ1-2, with D maybe TRBD1 (6 bases). The V and J ends lost 1 base and 5 bases respectively, with 20 bases between them. The germline CDR1 and CDR2 sequences are SGHDN and FVKESK. The CDR3 has 17 residues. The CDR3 protein is CASSQGLQGVLSYGYTF. CDR3 nucleotide sequence: TGTGCCAGCAGCCAAGGTCTACAGGGAGTTCTTTCTTATGGCTACACCTTC.

The V call is TRBV23-1, the J call TRBJ1-5; the match to TRBD1 covers 7 bases. TRBV23-1 is known as an ORF, though its function is uncertain. The CDR3 spans 19 residues. Trimming at V came to 6 bases and at J to 9 bases, leaving 26 bases not matched to a gene. The CDR3 coding sequence is TGCGCCAGCAGGTGGGGCCGGGACAGCCGGCTAACATCGTCGCGGCCCCAGCATTTT. Translation gives CASRWGRDSRLTSSRPQHF.

The chain is built from TRBV7-8 and TRBJ2-5, with TRBD2 identical over 12 bases. With 5 bases clipped from V and 5 bases from J, the junction kept 6 bases outside the gene matches. CDR3 length: 15 amino acids. The germline CDR1 and CDR2 sequences are SGHVS and FQNEAQ. The CDR3, as DNA: TGTGCCAGCAGCGGTCCTAGCGGGGGGGCGGAGACCCAGTACTTC. Translated, it gives CASSGPSGGAETQYF.

The chain couples TRBV4-2 to TRBJ2-1; 9 bases are shared with TRBD2. There are 15 residues in the CDR3. V gave up 0 bases and J gave up 7 bases; unmatched junction bases: 4. Looked up from germline, CDR1 is LGHNA and CDR2 is YNFKEQ. The CDR3 is CASSQDSGRRNEQFF. The CDR3 DNA reads as TGTGCCAGCAGCCAAGATAGCGGGAGAAGGAATGAGCAGTTCTTC.

V is TRBV7-6 and J is TRBJ2-3; D possibly corresponds to TRBD2 (6 bases). The V end lost 1 base, the J end lost 0 bases, and 17 bases lay between the germline ends. The CDR3 consists of 18 residues. The germline V gene has CDR1 SGHVS and CDR2 FNYEAQ. Here the CDR3 DNA reads TGTGCCAGCAGCTTAGGCCAAGCGGGTGGACCCAGCACAGATACGCAGTATTTT. It codes for CASSLGQAGGPSTDTQYF.

The chain has TRBV5-1 and TRBJ2-7; 8 positions agree with TRBD2. Germline assignment: CDR1 SGHRS and CDR2 YFSETQ. The junction had 6 bases not matched to a gene; V was cut back by 0 bases and J by 1 base. The CDR3 loop spans 16 amino acids. This CDR3 reads CASSLGFGTRSYEQYF. CDR3 DNA: TGCGCCAGCAGCTTGGGGTTCGGGACTAGGTCCTACGAGCAGTACTTC.

The CDR3 reads CASSALEQGAEAFF. In nucleotides, the CDR3 is TGTGCCAGCAGCGCATTGGAACAGGGGGCTGAAGCTTTCTTT. The chain employs TRBV21-1 and TRBJ1-1; TRBD1 is the table's D call and was not checked against the DNA. TRBV21-1 counts as a pseudogene. The CDR3 has 14 residues.

The rearrangement links TRBV11-2 to TRBJ2-6, with D possibly TRBD1 on 6 matching bases. This CDR3 region has 16 residues. Trimming cost V 5 bases and J 0 bases, with 11 bases left between them. Germline CDR1 reads SGHAT; CDR2 reads FQNNGV. Written as DNA, the CDR3 is TGTGCCAGCAGCATCCGACAGGTCTCTGGGGCCAACGTCCTGACTTTC. This gives the protein CASSIRQVSGANVLTF.

The V call is TRBV27, the J call TRBJ1-6; weak D call: TRBD1 (6 bases). From germline, CDR1 is MNHEY and CDR2 SMNVEV (reference sequence). The CDR3 runs to 12 residues. V lost 8 bases and J lost 9, with 11 bases in between. The CDR3 sequence is CASSGVTSPLHF. CDR3 nucleotide sequence: TGTGCCAGCTCAGGGGTTACTTCACCCCTCCACTTT.

This chain uses TRBV7-9 with TRBJ2-5, with TRBD2 matching 14 bases. This CDR3 has 17 residues. CDR1 SEHNR and CDR2 FQNEAQ come from the germline V gene (reference sequence). V dropped 5 bases and J dropped 3; count of bases not matched to a gene: 8. Here the CDR3 DNA reads TGTGCCAGCAGCACTAGGACTAGCGGGAGGAAAGAAGAGACCCAGTACTTC. Amino acid sequence: CASSTRTSGRKEETQYF. Combining the CDR3 with reference TRBV7-9 and TRBJ2-5 gives the whole variable domain DTGVSQNPRHKITKRGQNVTFRCDPISEHNRLYWYRQTLGQGPEFLTYFQNEAQLEKSRLLSDRFSAERPKGSFSTLEIQRTEQGDSAMYLCASSTRTSGRKEETQYFGPGTRLLVL.

The rearrangement links TRBV25-1 to TRBJ2-3; a possible D gene is TRBD2 (6 bases). The ends were cut back, 3 bases at V and 9 bases at J, with 7 bases in the middle. Germline V gene data show CDR1 as MGHDK and CDR2 as SYGVNS. The CDR3 loop spans 11 amino acids. CDR3 in amino acids: CASSEDYTQYF. CDR3 coding DNA: TGTGCCAGCAGTGAGGACTACACGCAGTATTTT.

The chain has TRBV29-1 and TRBJ2-3; TRBD2 agrees at 14 bases. The CDR3 consists of 14 residues. CDR1 and CDR2 from the germline V gene are SQVTM and ANQGSEA. Unmatched junction bases numbered 3, after V lost 5 bases and J lost 5 bases. The CDR3: CSVRLAGGQDTQYF. DNA for the CDR3: TGCAGCGTTAGACTAGCGGGGGGGCAAGATACGCAGTATTTT.

Only one count was recorded for this clone. J is TRBJ1-4 and V is TRBV14, with 8 positions matching TRBD1. V was clipped by 4 bases and J by 7 bases; unmatched bases: 11. The length of the CDR3 is 16 residues. Germline CDR1 SGHDN, CDR2 FVKESK. The CDR3 spells CASSLRTGSNSEKLFF. In DNA, the CDR3 is TGTGCCAGCAGCCTAAGGACAGGGTCGAATAGTGAAAAACTGTTTTTT.

This chain links TRBV27 with TRBJ1-6, with TRBD1 as a possible D gene (6 bases). The CDR3 totals 13 residues. Between the trimmed V and J ends, which lost 5 bases and 7 bases, there was a span of 9 bases. CDR1 and CDR2 from the germline V gene are MNHEY and SMNVEV (reference sequence). The CDR3 region is CASSPGGNSPLHF. The CDR3 nucleotides read TGTGCCAGCAGTCCGGGGGGCAATTCACCCCTCCACTTT.

The rearrangement links TRBV5-8 to TRBJ1-1, with a tentative D call TRBD1 (6 bases). CDR1 is SGHTS, CDR2 YDEGEE, per germline. The CDR3 runs to 14 residues. V was clipped by 4 bases and J by 9 bases, with 19 bases between them. CDR3 sequence reads: CASSIRTGPPQAFF. The CDR3 bases are TGTGCCAGCAGCATACGAACAGGGCCTCCACAAGCTTTCTTT.

The chain links TRBV4-2 to TRBJ2-6; 8 bases fit TRBD2. CDR1 is LGHNA and CDR2 is YNFKEQ in the germline V gene. The CDR3 spans 15 residues. Trimming cost V 4 bases and J 8 bases; bases outside gene matches: 7. The CDR3 region has the DNA TGTGCCAGCAGCCGGGGACTAGAAGGGACCAACGTCCTGACTTTC. Translated, it gives CASSRGLEGTNVLTF.